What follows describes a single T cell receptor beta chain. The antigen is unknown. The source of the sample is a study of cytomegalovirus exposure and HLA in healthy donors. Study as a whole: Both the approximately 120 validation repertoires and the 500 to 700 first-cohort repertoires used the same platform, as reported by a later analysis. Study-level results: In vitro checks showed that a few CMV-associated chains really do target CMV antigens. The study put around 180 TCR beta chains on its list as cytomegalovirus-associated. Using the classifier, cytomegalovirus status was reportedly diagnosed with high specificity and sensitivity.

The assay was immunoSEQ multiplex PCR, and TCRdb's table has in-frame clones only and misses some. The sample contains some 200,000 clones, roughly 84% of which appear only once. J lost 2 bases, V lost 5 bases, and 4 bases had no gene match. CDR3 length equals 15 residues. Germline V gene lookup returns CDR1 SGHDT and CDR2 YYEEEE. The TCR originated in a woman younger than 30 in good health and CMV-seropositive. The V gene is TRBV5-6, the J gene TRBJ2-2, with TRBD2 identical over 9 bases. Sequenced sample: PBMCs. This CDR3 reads CASRQRGENTGELFF. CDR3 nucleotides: TGTGCCAGCAGGCAGCGGGGGGAAAACACCGGGGAGCTGTTTTTT.